The 6 T cell receptor beta chains in this list originate from one sample, sequenced in a study of cytomegalovirus exposure and HLA in healthy donors. The data were produced by immunoSEQ multiplex PCR, yet TCRdb's version contains in-frame clones alone and is incomplete. The sample consists of some 110,000 clones, 86% of them appearing once. Sequencing was performed on PBMCs. These receptors were collected from a man between 18 and 29 years old in good health and CMV-seronegative.

As to this clone: Other DNA sequences within the sample encode an identical CDR3. The chain employs TRBV6-5 and TRBJ2-3; unclear D gene. V was cut by 5 bases and J by 0 bases, with 9 bases left in between. Germline CDR1 and CDR2: MNHEY and SVGAGI. The CDR3 runs 14 residues. CDR3 loop: CASSPTGSTDTQYF. For the CDR3, the DNA is TGTGCCAGCAGTCCCACCGGTAGCACAGATACGCAGTATTTT.

V usage is TRBV5-6 and J usage is TRBJ2-2; 7 bases agree with TRBD2. The V and J ends lost 6 bases and 1 base, in that order; junction bases with no gene match: 6. Germline V gene sequence: CDR1 SGHDT, CDR2 YYEEEE. CDR3 length equals 15 residues. The CDR3 DNA sequence: TGTGCCAGCAACCTTTGGGGGGGGAACACCGGGGAGCTGTTTTTT. This sequence encodes CASNLWGGNTGELFF.

This clone was observed once. The chain combines TRBV25-1 with TRBJ2-6, with 9 bases that match TRBD2. Germline values: CDR1 MGHDK, CDR2 SYGVNS. The trim removed 4 bases at V and 2 bases at J, leaving 6 bases unmatched. CDR3 length: 17 residues. The CDR3 loop is CASSGVAGEPGANVLTF. Here the CDR3 DNA reads TGTGCCAGCAGTGGAGTAGCGGGAGAACCTGGGGCCAACGTCCTGACTTTC.

This clone has more than one count but fewer than ten. This chain links TRBV30 with TRBJ1-5; the D gene is possibly TRBD1 (5 bases). The CDR3 extends over 15 amino acids. The V gene's germline CDR1 is GTSNPN and CDR2 SVGIG (reference sequence). The V end was cut by 2 bases, the J end by 3 bases, with 14 bases between. In DNA, the CDR3 is TGTGCCTGGAGTACCGGACACCGCAACAATCAGCCCCAGCATTTT. This encodes CAWSTGHRNNQPQHF. The full variable domain, completed using reference TRBV30 and TRBJ1-5, is SQTIHQWPATLVQPVGSPLSLECTVEGTSNPNLYWYRQAAGRGLQLLFYSVGIGQISSEVPQNLSASRPQDRQFILSSKKLLLSDSGFYLCAWSTGHRNNQPQHFGDGTRLSIL.

The chain uses TRBV7-9 and TRBJ1-1, with 9 bases identical to TRBD1. After removal of 0 bases from V and 10 bases from J, the junction contained 6 bases not matched to a gene. The germline gives CDR1 SEHNR, CDR2 FQNEAQ (reference sequence). The CDR3 has 14 amino acids. The CDR3 reads CASSLAGADRGAFF. The CDR3 DNA follows: TGTGCCAGCAGCTTAGCCGGGGCGGACAGGGGAGCTTTCTTT.

The chain couples TRBV4-1 to TRBJ1-5; D gene uncertain. Germline V gene lookup returns CDR1 MGHRA and CDR2 YSYEKL. The CDR3 loop spans 12 amino acids. Trimming removed 2 bases at V and 5 bases at J, with 4 bases between. The CDR3 loop is CASSQPDQPQHF. The CDR3, as DNA: TGCGCCAGCAGCCAACCCGATCAGCCCCAGCATTTT.